Presented here are 23 T cell receptor beta chains from one specimen sequenced in a study of blood T cells in healthy people across ages. Combining a sample-barcoded 5' primer with a J-beta primer mix, a second PCR ran for about 7 to 12 cycles. Using its own MiXCR run on the 5' RACE reads, TCRdb lists one record per CDR3 protein. The sample includes some 860,000 distinct CDR3 sequences, 56% of them seen just once. Sequenced sample: blood. All receptors derive from a man aged 35 to 55 in good health.

For this clonotype: This sequence may be a read error, since a much larger clone differs from it by one base. The chain joins TRBV2 to TRBJ2-4; D may be TRBD2 (6 bases). Gene TRBJ2-7 matches the end of the DNA better, so the J call may be wrong. CDR1 SNHLY and CDR2 FYNNEI come from the germline V gene. The CDR3 is made up of 18 amino acids. The CDR3 DNA follows: TGTGCCAGCAGTGCCTTGCCCCGGGGAGGCCCTAGCTCCTACGAGCAGTACTTC. Translated, it gives CASSALPRGGPSSYEQYF.

This clonotype was detected only a few times. The chain carries TRBV12-3 or TRBV12-4 and TRBJ2-6; D is unresolved. With 2 bases removed from V and 0 bases from J, the gap between germline ends came to 5 bases. This CDR3 region has 15 residues. Here the CDR3 DNA reads TGTGCCAGCAGTTTATTTGCCTCTGGGGCCAACGTCCTGACTTTC. It codes for CASSLFASGANVLTF.

The genes are TRBV9 and TRBJ2-7; 7 bases align to TRBD2. Germline V gives CDR1 SGDLS, CDR2 YYNGEE. The CDR3 runs 18 residues. V shed 0 bases and J 2 bases; nucleotides not matched to a gene: 14. CDR3: CASSVGYFPREAPYEQYF. The CDR3 coding sequence is TGTGCCAGCAGCGTAGGATACTTCCCTCGGGAGGCGCCCTACGAGCAGTACTTC.

The V gene is TRBV7-6, the J gene TRBJ2-3; the D gene is possibly TRBD2 (5 bases). The CDR3 spans 16 residues. The V gene lost 4 bases and the J gene lost 5 bases, with 19 bases spanning the gap. Germline loops: CDR1 SGHVS, CDR2 FNYEAQ. In DNA form, the CDR3 reads TGTGCCAGCAGCTCGGAGGCGTATCCGCCCGGAGATACGCAGTATTTT. It is translated as CASSSEAYPPGDTQYF.

The chain couples TRBV20-1 to TRBJ2-7; 7 bases map to TRBD1. The V gene's germline CDR1 is DFQATT and CDR2 SNEGSKA (reference sequence). J was trimmed by 1 base and V by 3 bases; bases with no gene match: 3. The CDR3 has 13 amino acids. Here the CDR3 reads CSASGGQSYEQYF. The CDR3 DNA reads as TGCAGTGCTAGTGGGGGACAGTCCTACGAGCAGTACTTC.

The V and J genes are TRBV4-2 and TRBJ2-5; 10 bases match TRBD2. Germline V CDR1 and CDR2: LGHNA, YNFKEQ. This CDR3 comprises 16 residues. V was clipped by 4 bases and J by 2 bases; unmatched bases: 7. The CDR3 spells CASSRQLAGQQETQYF. The CDR3 DNA sequence: TGTGCCAGCAGCCGCCAACTAGCGGGACAACAAGAGACCCAGTACTTC.

To note about this clonotype: The junction shows a germline mismatch at one end, possibly a read error. V gene TRBV28 combines with J gene TRBJ2-5; D is tentatively TRBD1 or TRBD2 (5 bases each). The CDR3 runs 14 residues. Germline V lookup: CDR1 MDHEN, CDR2 SYDVKM. The chain's CDR3 is CANSLVPGPQTQYF. The DNA of the CDR3 is TGTGCCAACAGTTTAGTACCGGGGCCCCAGACCCAGTACTTC.

The rearrangement joins TRBV6-6 to TRBJ1-1, with 7 bases aligning to TRBD1. CDR3 length: 13 residues. Trimming removed 8 bases from V and 4 bases from J; junction bases left unmatched: 7. Germline loops: CDR1 MNHNY, CDR2 SVGAGI (reference sequence). CDR3 sequence (DNA): TGTGCCAGCCAGACAGGGCGTTCCACTGAAGCTTTCTTT. This sequence encodes CASQTGRSTEAFF.

V is TRBV20-1 and J is TRBJ1-5; D is unclear. Germline CDR1 is DFQATT and CDR2 is SNEGSKA (reference sequence). V was cut by 2 bases and J by 5 bases, with 13 bases left in between. The CDR3 runs to 14 residues. The CDR3 protein is CSARPRVRYQPQHF. CDR3 coding DNA: TGCAGTGCTAGACCAAGGGTCCGTTATCAGCCCCAGCATTTT.

This clonotype was seen only a few times. The chain carries TRBV7-2 and TRBJ2-3; 11 bases agree with TRBD2. Germline CDR1 SGHTA, CDR2 FQGNSA. V was clipped by 3 bases and J by 7 bases; unmatched bases: 6. CDR3 length equals 15 residues. The CDR3 region has the DNA TGTGCCAGCAGCTTTTCCGGGACTAGCGGTTATACGCAGTATTTT. Its translation is CASSFSGTSGYTQYF.

The J gene is TRBJ1-4, the V gene TRBV4-2; a weak D match, TRBD1 (5 bases). In germline, CDR1 is LGHNA, CDR2 YNFKEQ. This CDR3 region has 14 residues. V gave up 4 bases and J gave up 8 bases, with 14 bases separating them. The CDR3 sequence: CASSLTNTGEKLFF. The CDR3 DNA follows: TGTGCCAGCAGCCTGACAAATACAGGCGAAAAACTGTTTTTT.

The genes are TRBV2 and TRBJ2-1, with TRBD2 matching over 11 bases. CDR3 size: 15 residues. The V gene's germline CDR1 is SNHLY and CDR2 FYNNEI. Unmatched junction bases numbered 6, after V lost 4 bases and J lost 7 bases. CDR3 DNA sequence: TGTGCCAGCAGTGCTACTAGCGGGGGACGGAATGAGCAGTTCTTC. Amino acid sequence: CASSATSGGRNEQFF. The full variable domain, in which reference TRBV2 and TRBJ2-1 provide the parts outside the CDR3, is EPEVTQTPSHQVTQMGQEVILRCVPISNHLYFYWYRQILGQKVEFLVSFYNNEISEKSEIFDDQFSVERPDGSNFTLKIRSTKLEDSAMYFCASSATSGGRNEQFFGPGTRLTVL.

This clonotype has just a few counts. The chain links TRBV10-3 to TRBJ1-2; D gene uncertain. V dropped 3 bases and J dropped 8 bases, with 19 bases sitting between them. The germline V gene encodes CDR1 ENHRY and CDR2 SYGVKD. The CDR3 runs to 15 residues. CDR3 sequence (DNA): TGTGCCATCAGTGATTCTCGAAAGGGTGTAGGGGGCTACACCTTC. This encodes CAISDSRKGVGGYTF.

V is TRBV11-1 and J is TRBJ2-5; the D gene could be TRBD1 or TRBD2 (5 bases each). CDR3 length: 16 residues. CDR1 and CDR2 (germline): SGHAT, FQDESV (reference sequence). Trimming stripped 1 base from V and 1 base from J, with 13 bases between. The CDR3 nucleotides read TGTGCCAGCAGCTTAGTCATAACAGGAGGCCAAGAGACCCAGTACTTC. Its protein is CASSLVITGGQETQYF. The variable domain in full, with the rest retrieved from reference TRBV11-1 and TRBJ2-5, is EAEVAQSPRYKITEKSQAVAFWCDPISGHATLYWYRQILGQGPELLVQFQDESVVDDSQLPKDRFSAERLKGVDSTLKIQPAELGDSAMYLCASSLVITGGQETQYFGPGTRLLVL.

This clonotype was counted only a few times. The genes are TRBV28 and TRBJ2-7; TRBD2 aligns across 8 bases. J was trimmed by 0 bases and V by 4 bases; bases with no gene match: 14. Germline V gives CDR1 MDHEN, CDR2 SYDVKM. The CDR3 extends over 18 amino acids. CDR3 sequence: CASSSQYRLAGSSYEQYF. For the CDR3, the DNA is TGTGCCAGCAGTTCCCAATACCGGCTAGCGGGCTCCTCCTACGAGCAGTACTTC.

The chain employs TRBV24-1 and TRBJ2-3, with a possible D match to TRBD2 (5 bases). V shed 1 base and J shed 2 bases, with 6 bases lying between them. CDR3 size: 14 residues. Germline V gives CDR1 KGHDR, CDR2 SFDVKD. CDR3 DNA sequence: TGTGCCACCAGTGATTTCGGGGTCACAGATACGCAGTATTTT. This gives the protein CATSDFGVTDTQYF.

Worth noting for this clonotype: Mismatch with germline at one junction end may stem from a read error. The chain links TRBV9 to TRBJ2-7; 7 nucleotides align to TRBD2. From germline, CDR1 is SGDLS and CDR2 YYNGEE. The CDR3 has 17 residues. Here the CDR3 reads CASSVAASGVGSHEQYF. As DNA, the CDR3 is TGTGCCAGCAGCGTAGCGGCGAGCGGGGTTGGCTCCCACGAGCAGTACTTC.

The chain joins TRBV6-2 or TRBV6-3 to TRBJ2-5, with D possibly matching TRBD2 (6 bases). The J call may be faulty, since TRBJ2-7 better matches the DNA end. The CDR3 covers 12 residues. Germline V CDR1 and CDR2: MNHEY, SVGEGT. CDR3 protein: CASKEGPYEQYF. The CDR3 region has the DNA TGTGCCAGTAAGGAGGGCCCATACGAGCAGTACTTC.

V is TRBV25-1 and J is TRBJ2-3; unclear D gene. Germline V CDR1 and CDR2: MGHDK, SYGVNS. Trimming shortened V by 6 bases and J by 3 bases, and 13 bases separated the two germline ends. The CDR3 spans 14 residues. The CDR3 DNA is TGTGCCAGCAGCATGCCGCTACCGACAGATACGCAGTATTTT. Amino acid sequence: CASSMPLPTDTQYF.

Worth noting for this clonotype: Sequence at one end of the junction differs from germline and may be a read error. The CDR3 here is CVSSYDDSNQPQHF. The CDR3, as DNA: TGTGTCAGCAGTTACGACGATAGCAATCAGCCCCAGCATTTT. The rearrangement links TRBV6-5 to TRBJ1-5; no firm D call. The CDR3 runs to 14 residues. The germline V gene has CDR1 MNHEY and CDR2 SVGAGI.

This clonotype was seen only a few times. The J gene is TRBJ2-7, the V gene TRBV7-2, with D possibly matching TRBD1 (5 bases). Germline values: CDR1 SGHTA, CDR2 FQGNSA. V lost 9 bases to trimming and J lost 3 bases, with 15 bases between them. This CDR3 spans 13 amino acids. In nucleotides, the CDR3 is TGTGCCAGAAAGTACAGGCAGGACTACGAGCAGTACTTC. The encoded protein is CARKYRQDYEQYF.

The rearrangement links TRBV27 to TRBJ1-2, with 8 nucleotides matching TRBD1. Germline V gene data show CDR1 as MNHEY and CDR2 as SMNVEV (reference sequence). The CDR3 sequence is 15 residues long. With V trimmed by 3 bases and J by 4 bases, 7 bases remained unmatched. The CDR3 sequence is CASSFKGTGPYGYTF. The DNA of the CDR3 is TGTGCCAGCAGTTTTAAGGGGACAGGTCCCTATGGCTACACCTTC.

This clonotype was detected a few times. The V call is TRBV9, the J call TRBJ2-3, with D unclear. V shed 3 bases and J shed 6 bases, with 14 bases lying between them. Per the germline V gene, CDR1 is SGDLS and CDR2 is YYNGEE. This CDR3 has 14 residues. CDR3 nucleotides: TGTGCCAGCAGCGAAACGATGCTGGTGGATACGCAGTATTTT. This encodes CASSETMLVDTQYF.